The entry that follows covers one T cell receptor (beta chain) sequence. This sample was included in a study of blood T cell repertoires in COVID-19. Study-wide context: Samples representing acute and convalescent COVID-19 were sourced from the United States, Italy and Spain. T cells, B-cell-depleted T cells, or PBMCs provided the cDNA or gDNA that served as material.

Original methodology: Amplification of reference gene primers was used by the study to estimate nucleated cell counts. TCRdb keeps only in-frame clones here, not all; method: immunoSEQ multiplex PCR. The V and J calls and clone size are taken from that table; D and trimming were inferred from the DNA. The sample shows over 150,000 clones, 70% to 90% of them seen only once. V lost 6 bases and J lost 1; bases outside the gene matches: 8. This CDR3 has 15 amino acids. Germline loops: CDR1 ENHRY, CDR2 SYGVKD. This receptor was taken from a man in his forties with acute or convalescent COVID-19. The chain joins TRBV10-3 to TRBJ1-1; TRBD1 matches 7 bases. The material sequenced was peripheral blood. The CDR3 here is CAIRMDRIANTEAFF. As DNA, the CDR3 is TGTGCCATCAGAATGGACAGGATCGCGAACACTGAAGCTTTCTTT.